This TCR beta chain derives from a study of T cell repertoires in cytomegalovirus infection. Study-level information: Signatures in public TCR beta sequences pointed to both CMV infection and matching HLA type.

Concerning this clonotype itself: The antigen is unknown.

TCRdb redid the calling of the reads with MiXCR, one entry per CDR3 protein. The repertoire includes about 700,000 distinct CDR3 sequences, around 31% of them detected once, and 15% to 20% sits in the top ten. Germline V lookup: CDR1 LNHDA, CDR2 SQIVND (reference sequence). Germline trimming cut 4 bases from V and 2 bases from J; bases unmatched to any gene: 6. This CDR3 spans 18 amino acids. Study-wide findings and caveats: Summed frequency of shared TCR beta families picked out CMV carriers who also had the relevant HLA.

The source was cultured PBMCs, collected from culture after CMV antigen stimulation. This clonotype originated in a human donor in good health (CMV status not recorded). Some clones in this sample may be carry-over from other donors' samples. This chain links TRBV19 with TRBJ2-6; 12 bases fit TRBD1. In nucleotides, the CDR3 is TGTGCCAGTAGTAGGGACAGGGGGCCCTCAACTGGGGCCAACGTCCTGACTTTC. Translation: CASSRDRGPSTGANVLTF.